This entry concerns a single T cell receptor (beta chain). The antigen is unknown. Trimming removed 10 bases from V and 4 bases from J, with 9 bases in between. The CDR3 is 11 residues long. CDR1 and CDR2 from the germline V gene are LNHDA and SQIVND (reference sequence). This sample is part of a study of T cell repertoires in cytomegalovirus infection. Across the whole study: Signatures in public TCR beta sequences pointed to both CMV infection and matching HLA type. Study-level results: CMV-specific TCR beta clonotypes restricted by HLA-C dominated the ex vivo response. The cumulative frequency of public TCR beta families distinguished individuals who carried CMV together with the relevant HLA.

TCRdb independently ran MiXCR on the reads; one entry per CDR3 protein. Of approximately 750,000 distinct CDR3 sequences listed, 35% were seen once; the top ten hold around 2.8%. This chain links TRBV19 with TRBJ2-3; D not resolved. The sample comprised PBMCs. The origin of this receptor is a human donor in good health (CMV status not recorded). Some clones in this sample may be carry-over from other donors' samples. The CDR3 DNA sequence: TGTGCCACCCTGAAGGCAGATACGCAGTATTTT. Translation: CATLKADTQYF.